The present T cell receptor beta chain was sequenced within a study of OX40 agonist ivuxolimab in advanced cancers. About the study: Anti-PD-1, anti-PD-L1 or anti-CTLA-4 therapy given earlier was allowed, and roughly 38% had some.

This clone was recorded once. Its target is unknown. Between the trimmed V and J ends, which lost 0 bases and 6 bases, there was a span of 17 bases. The CDR3 covers 17 residues. CDR1 is MGHRA and CDR2 is YSYEKL in the germline V gene. Findings and limits, study-wide: Near-lowest levels of clonal expansion characterized partial responders at 0.1-3.0 mg/kg. Clonal expansion from baseline to week 6 occurred in both CD4+ and CD8+ T cells. Averaged across samples, CD8+ T cells carried more expanded clones than CD4+ did.

The table came from immunoSEQ multiplex PCR; TCRdb's copy has only in-frame clones and leaves some out. This sample has approximately 48,000 clones, with more than 75% found just once. This material consisted of CD4+ or CD8+ T cells sorted from blood, taken in a trial of the OX40 agonist ivuxolimab. The receptor was derived from an adult with an advanced solid tumor such as melanoma, head and neck, liver or kidney cancer. V gene TRBV4-1 combines with J gene TRBJ2-2, with D uncertain. CDR3 sequence: CASSQDSYNSVSGELFF. CDR3 bases: TGCGCCAGCAGCCAAGATTCCTACAACTCGGTGTCCGGGGAGCTGTTTTTT.